This T cell receptor beta chain is drawn from a study of control samples from healthy donors and cancer patients. The germline CDR1 and CDR2 sequences are MNHEY and SVGAGI. V was shortened by 9 bases and J by 1 base, with 15 bases between the two germline ends. This CDR3 contains 14 residues. Clones were read by immunoSEQ multiplex PCR, and TCRdb kept only the in-frame ones, dropping some. The sample carries about 74,000 clones, more than 70% recorded once. The source material was blood. V gene TRBV6-5 combines with J gene TRBJ1-1; D is perhaps TRBD1 (6 bases). The TCR sequence derives from a woman in her fifties or sixties in good health. CDR3 sequence (DNA): TGTGCCAGTACAGGCAGGGGCGGGAACACTGAAGCTTTCTTT. Residues: CASTGRGGNTEAFF.